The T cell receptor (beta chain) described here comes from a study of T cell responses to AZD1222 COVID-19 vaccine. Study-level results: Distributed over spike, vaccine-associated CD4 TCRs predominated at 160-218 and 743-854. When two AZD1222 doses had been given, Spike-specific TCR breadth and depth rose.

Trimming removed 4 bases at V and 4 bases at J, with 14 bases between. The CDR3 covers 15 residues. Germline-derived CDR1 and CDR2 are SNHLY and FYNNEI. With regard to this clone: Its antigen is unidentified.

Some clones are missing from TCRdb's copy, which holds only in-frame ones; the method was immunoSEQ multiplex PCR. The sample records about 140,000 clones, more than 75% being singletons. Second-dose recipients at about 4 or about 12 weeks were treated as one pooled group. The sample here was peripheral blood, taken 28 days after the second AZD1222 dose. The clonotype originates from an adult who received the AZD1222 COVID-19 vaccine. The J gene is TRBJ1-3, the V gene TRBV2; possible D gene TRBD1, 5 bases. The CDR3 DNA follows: TGTGCCAGCAGTGCTTCAACAGGTCTAGGAAACACCATATATTTT. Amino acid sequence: CASSASTGLGNTIYF. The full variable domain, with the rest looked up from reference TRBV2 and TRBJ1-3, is EPEVTQTPSHQVTQMGQEVILRCVPISNHLYFYWYRQILGQKVEFLVSFYNNEISEKSEIFDDQFSVERPDGSNFTLKIRSTKLEDSAMYFCASSASTGLGNTIYFGEGSWLTVV.